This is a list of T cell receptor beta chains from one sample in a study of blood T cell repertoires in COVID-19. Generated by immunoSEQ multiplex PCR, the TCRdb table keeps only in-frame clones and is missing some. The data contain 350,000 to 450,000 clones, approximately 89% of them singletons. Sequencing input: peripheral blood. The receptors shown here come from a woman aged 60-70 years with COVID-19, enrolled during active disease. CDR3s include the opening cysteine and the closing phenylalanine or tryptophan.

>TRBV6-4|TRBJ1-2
CASSAGTANYGYTF
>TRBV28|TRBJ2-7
CASSQWTGGGYEQYF
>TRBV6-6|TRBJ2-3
CASSYPPGGGADTQYF
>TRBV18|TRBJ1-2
CASSPQEDYGYTF
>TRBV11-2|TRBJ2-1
CASSWQRGYNEQFF
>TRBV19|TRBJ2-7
CASSPGLSPSGSYEQYF
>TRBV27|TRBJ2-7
CASKPGQGKINEQYF
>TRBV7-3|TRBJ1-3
CASSLTGGGGNTIYF
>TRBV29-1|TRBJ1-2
CSVDGGRGDGYTF
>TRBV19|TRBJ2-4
CASSPPWGDIQYF
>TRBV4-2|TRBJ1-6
CASSQGRSQDNSPLHF
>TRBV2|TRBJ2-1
CASRDGVYNEQFF
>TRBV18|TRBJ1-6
CASSPLTGLDSPLHF
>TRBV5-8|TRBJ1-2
CASRHRGRGYGYTF
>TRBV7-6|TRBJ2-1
CASSSTSGGAFAYNEQFF
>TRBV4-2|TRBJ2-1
CASSQDRARTRNEQFF
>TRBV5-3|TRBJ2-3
CARTTGVADTQYF
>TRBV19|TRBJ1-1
CASSVGTVEAFF
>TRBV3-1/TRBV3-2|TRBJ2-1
CASSSRTSPEFF
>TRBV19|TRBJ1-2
CASSMLGHGYTF
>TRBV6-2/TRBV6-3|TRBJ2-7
CASSYSALAGAPSYEQYF
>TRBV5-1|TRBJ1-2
CASSLVAGPATYGYTF
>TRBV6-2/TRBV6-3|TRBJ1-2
CASSYGPRGYTF
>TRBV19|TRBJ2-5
CASSATVAGGPWETQYF
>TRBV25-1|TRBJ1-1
CASSAQGGPEAFF
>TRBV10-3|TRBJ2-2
CASGTSGGHTGELFF
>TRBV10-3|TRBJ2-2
CAISDVGGGTGELFF
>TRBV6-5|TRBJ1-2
CASSYSRGQSYGYTF
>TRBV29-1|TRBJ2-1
CSVDSATGVNEQFF
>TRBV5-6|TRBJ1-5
CASSLGDRGSQPQHF
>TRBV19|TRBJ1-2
CASSIPGQGIYGYTF
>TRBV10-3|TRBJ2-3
CATLAGSTDTQYF
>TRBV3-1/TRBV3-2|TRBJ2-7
CASSLKGGRDEQYF
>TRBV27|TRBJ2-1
CASSRYKPGQGHEQFF
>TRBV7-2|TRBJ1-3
CASSQQGYGNTIYF
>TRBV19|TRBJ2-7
CASSLVLAYEQYF
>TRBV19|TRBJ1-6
CATVQGLGSPLHF
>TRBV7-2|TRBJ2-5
CASSLGGSGGSVETQYF
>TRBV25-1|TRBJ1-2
CASSGGDSTTYGYTF
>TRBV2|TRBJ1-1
CASTGFTEAFF
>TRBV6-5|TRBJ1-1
CASSYTRQANTEAFF
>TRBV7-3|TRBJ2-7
CASSLNPAGLGEQYF
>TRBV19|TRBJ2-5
CASSWRRGQGREETQYF
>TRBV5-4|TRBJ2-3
CASGGAPTDTQYF
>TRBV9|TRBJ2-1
CASSVEGAAYNEQFF
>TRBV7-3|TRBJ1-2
CASSLHGGYGYTF
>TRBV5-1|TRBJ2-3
CASSFSLAGAYTQYF